This T cell receptor (beta chain) was recorded in a study of cytomegalovirus exposure and HLA in healthy donors. Findings and limits, study-wide: In a later analysis, V- and J-gene trimming of beta chains associated with a DCLRE1C missense variant, replicated independently. The study labeled fewer than 200 TCR beta chains cytomegalovirus-associated.

This clone was seen only a few times. Its target is not known. Unmatched junction bases numbered 6, after V lost 3 bases and J lost 8 bases. The CDR3 has 14 amino acids. Per germline, CDR1 ENHRY and CDR2 SYGVKD. The study ran its PCR with 60 Vbeta and 13 Jbeta primers. Libraries were prepared by immunoSEQ multiplex PCR; TCRdb keeps only in-frame clonotypes and omits some of them. The sample lists approximately 160,000 clones, around 81% occurring once. The V gene is TRBV10-3, the J gene TRBJ2-1, with TRBD2 matching over 8 bases. The specimen sequenced was PBMCs. The clonotype originates from a woman aged 40 to 50 in good health and CMV-seronegative. DNA for the CDR3: TGTGCCATCAGTGAAGATAGCGGGATAGATGAGCAGTTCTTC. Encoded protein: CAISEDSGIDEQFF.